Shown below are 18 T cell receptor beta chains from a single sample sequenced in a study of STAT3 mutations in large granular lymphocyte leukemia. Whole-study results and caveats: In T-cell large granular lymphocyte leukemia, about half of patients showed multiple immunodominant subclonotypes.

Profiling relied on immunoSEQ multiplex PCR, and the TCRdb table lists in-frame clones only, not all of them. The table shows tens of thousands of clones, with about 81% occurring only once. No antigen is known for these receptors. Sequenced material: PBMCs. The receptors here all came from a human donor with T large granular lymphocyte leukemia. Some clones in this sample may be carry-over from other donors' samples.

A remark on this clone: Compared with germline, one end of the junction differs, possibly owing to a read error. This chain joins TRBV11-2 and TRBJ1-1, with D possibly being TRBD1 (5 bases). In germline, CDR1 is SGHAT, CDR2 FQNNGV. This CDR3 contains 13 residues. The CDR3 reads CASSLDRNTEAFF. The CDR3 DNA reads TGTGCCAGCAGCCTAGACAGGAACACTGAAGCTTTCTTT.

The chain recombines TRBV19 with TRBJ2-3; D may be TRBD2 (6 bases). Germline loops: CDR1 LNHDA, CDR2 SQIVND (reference sequence). Trimming took 3 bases from V and 9 from J, leaving 10 bases between them. The CDR3 runs 12 residues. The chain's CDR3 is CASSIQGGTQYF. In DNA, the CDR3 is TGTGCCAGTAGTATTCAGGGAGGCACGCAGTATTTT.

The V gene is TRBV5-1, the J gene TRBJ2-3; D remains unclear. The germline V and J ends were trimmed by 6 bases and 0 bases, with 23 bases remaining between them. This CDR3 contains 18 residues. Germline V gives CDR1 SGHRS, CDR2 YFSETQ. The CDR3 DNA reads TGCGCCAGCACTTACTCGGTTTCATACCCCATTAGCACAGATACGCAGTATTTT. Encoded protein: CASTYSVSYPISTDTQYF. Filled out from reference TRBV5-1 and TRBJ2-3, the complete variable domain reads KAGVTQTPRYLIKTRGQQVTLSCSPISGHRSVSWYQQTPGQGLQFLFEYFSETQRNKGNFPGRFSGRQFSNSRSEMNVSTLELGDSALYLCASTYSVSYPISTDTQYFGPGTRLTVL.

This clone was recorded once. The rearrangement uses TRBV13 and TRBJ2-5; TRBD1 matches at 9 bases. The CDR3 has 14 residues. CDR1 and CDR2 from the germline V gene are PRHDT and FYEKMQ (reference sequence). The V gene end was trimmed by 5 bases and the J gene end by 5 bases; junction bases not matched to a gene: 6. The CDR3 nucleotides read TGTGCCAGCAGCCAGGGACAGGGAAGGGAGACCCAGTACTTC. This sequence encodes CASSQGQGRETQYF.

The rearrangement joins TRBV2 to TRBJ1-6, with D maybe TRBD1 (5 bases). This CDR3 contains 16 residues. Trimming left V 5 bases short and J 0 bases short, with 11 bases between. Germline CDR1 SNHLY, CDR2 FYNNEI. DNA for the CDR3: TGTGCCAGCAGTAGACAGTCCAGCTCCTATAATTCACCCCTCCACTTT. Amino acid sequence: CASSRQSSSYNSPLHF.

This clone appeared a single time. CDR3 residues: CASSRLSGNTIYF. The CDR3 DNA is TGTGCCAGCAGCAGGCTCTCTGGAAACACCATATATTTT. The chain couples TRBV11-2 to TRBJ1-3; D unclear. The CDR3 sequence is 13 residues long. The germline V gene has CDR1 SGHAT and CDR2 FQNNGV. Trimming took 5 bases from V and 0 from J, leaving 5 bases between them.

The rearrangement links TRBV2 to TRBJ1-2, with D possibly matching TRBD1 (5 bases). CDR3 size: 15 residues. With 7 bases removed from V and 1 base from J, the gap between germline ends came to 16 bases. Germline values: CDR1 SNHLY, CDR2 FYNNEI. The CDR3 is CASTPRGGFNYGYTF. The DNA of the CDR3 is TGTGCCAGCACCCCACGGGGCGGCTTTAACTATGGCTACACCTTC.

The table lists this clone with a few counts. The chain has TRBV28 and TRBJ1-4, with D unclear. CDR1 and CDR2 from the germline V gene are MDHEN and SYDVKM. The ends were cut back, 2 bases at V and 2 bases at J, with 12 bases in the middle. This CDR3 has 16 residues. The CDR3 protein is CASSLAGVGTNEKLFF. CDR3 nucleotides: TGTGCCAGCAGTTTAGCCGGGGTCGGCACTAATGAAAAACTGTTTTTT.

The gene calls are TRBV4-1 and TRBJ2-1; D perhaps matches TRBD1 (6 bases). Trimming cost V 6 bases and J 7 bases, with 16 bases left between them. CDR3 length: 14 amino acids. Germline assignment: CDR1 MGHRA and CDR2 YSYEKL. The chain's CDR3 is CASRGLQDSNEQFF. The CDR3 DNA reads TGCGCCAGCAGAGGACTCCAGGACAGTAATGAGCAGTTCTTC.

This clone was observed a handful of times. The rearrangement links TRBV7-2 to TRBJ2-1, with D uncertain. V shed 1 base and J shed 6 bases, with 4 bases lying between them. The CDR3 extends over 12 amino acids. The V gene's germline CDR1 is SGHTA and CDR2 FQGNSA. The CDR3 nucleotides are TGTGCCAGCAGCTTAGTGTTCAATGAGCAGTTCTTC. It yields the protein CASSLVFNEQFF.

The gene calls are TRBV27 and TRBJ1-3, with D possibly matching TRBD1 (6 bases). Per germline, CDR1 MNHEY and CDR2 SMNVEV (reference sequence). This CDR3 is 13 amino acids long. V gave up 5 bases and J gave up 4 bases, with 9 bases separating them. The CDR3 sequence is CASSRGVGNTIYF. In DNA form, the CDR3 reads TGTGCCAGCAGTAGGGGGGTCGGAAACACCATATATTTT.

This clone was observed a handful of times. The chain links TRBV25-1 to TRBJ1-6; D is undetermined. Germline assignment: CDR1 MGHDK and CDR2 SYGVNS. V dropped 5 bases and J dropped 9 bases, with 8 bases sitting between them. This CDR3 is built from 12 residues. The CDR3 DNA sequence: TGTGCCAGCAGTTGGGGAGGTTCACCCCTCCACTTT. Protein: CASSWGGSPLHF.

The CDR3 DNA is TGTGCCTGGGCTACCCTACGGCTAGCGGGGGGGAGGGGTATAGATACGCAGTATTTT. It is translated as CAWATLRLAGGRGIDTQYF. This sequence joins TRBV30 and TRBJ2-3; 12 positions agree with TRBD2. In germline, CDR1 is GTSNPN, CDR2 SVGIG (reference sequence). The CDR3 contains 19 residues. The ends lost 5 bases at V and 5 bases at J; junction bases unmatched: 20. Variable domain in full (rest from reference TRBV30 and TRBJ2-3): SQTIHQWPATLVQPVGSPLSLECTVEGTSNPNLYWYRQAAGRGLQLLFYSVGIGQISSEVPQNLSASRPQDRQFILSSKKLLLSDSGFYLCAWATLRLAGGRGIDTQYFGPGTRLTVL.

The rearrangement uses TRBV19 and TRBJ1-5; tentatively, D is TRBD1 (6 bases). Trimming shortened V by 3 bases and J by 6 bases, and 21 bases separated the two germline ends. CDR1 is LNHDA and CDR2 is SQIVND in the germline V gene (reference sequence). This CDR3 has 17 amino acids. CDR3 nucleotides: TGTGCCAGTAGTATGAGGCAGGGGAGCCCCATGGTTCAGCCCCAGCATTTT. It encodes CASSMRQGSPMVQPQHF.

J is TRBJ1-2 and V is TRBV5-1; the D gene is possibly TRBD1 (6 bases). This CDR3 spans 14 amino acids. Germline V gene data show CDR1 as SGHRS and CDR2 as YFSETQ. V dropped 4 bases and J dropped 4 bases, with 14 bases sitting between them. The CDR3 nucleotides are TGCGCCAGCAGCCCACAGGGACAATCCTATGGCTACACCTTC. It codes for CASSPQGQSYGYTF.

The gene calls are TRBV5-4 and TRBJ2-2; a weak D match, TRBD2 (6 bases). The CDR3 runs 15 residues. Germline values: CDR1 SGHNT, CDR2 YYREEE (reference sequence). Deletions cut 4 bases from V and 1 base from J, with 11 bases between. CDR3 DNA: TGTGCCAGCAGCGATGGACTACGGAACACCGGGGAGCTGTTTTTT. Amino acid sequence: CASSDGLRNTGELFF.

CDR3 region: CASSRTPGQPQEKLFF. The DNA of the CDR3 is TGTGCCAGCTCACGAACTCCGGGACAGCCACAAGAAAAACTGTTTTTT. The chain combines TRBV18 with TRBJ1-4; TRBD1 aligns across 7 bases. This CDR3 comprises 16 residues. Germline CDR1 reads KGHSH; CDR2 reads LQKENI. J lost 8 bases, V lost 4 bases, and 13 bases had no gene match.

The chain is built from TRBV4-1 and TRBJ1-4; TRBD1 matches 12 bases. The junction had 7 bases not matched to a gene; V was cut back by 3 bases and J by 11 bases. The V gene's germline CDR1 is MGHRA and CDR2 YSYEKL. The CDR3 is made up of 15 amino acids. CDR3 in amino acids: CASSQGQGAPWKLFF. The CDR3 DNA reads as TGCGCCAGCAGCCAGGGACAGGGGGCGCCTTGGAAACTGTTTTTT.